Sequencing of this TCR beta chain was carried out in a study of shared clonotypes between healthy human individuals. This clone has a single count. Its antigen is not known. Findings of the study overall: Naive CD4 clonotypes overlapped across several donors at approximately 5.3%.

At deep level, the assay was performed. Libraries were prepared by immunoSEQ multiplex PCR; TCRdb keeps only in-frame clonotypes and omits some of them. The sample carries millions of clones, just over 90% recorded once. CDR1 and CDR2 from the germline V gene are SQVTM and ANQGSEA. The CDR3 totals 13 residues. J lost 5 bases, V lost 6 bases, and 9 bases had no gene match. The sequence derives from a young man in good health. Some clones in this sample may be carry-over from other donors' samples. The source material was naive CD4+ T cells from PBMCs. Noted subset: CD45RA+ positively selected. The chain is built from TRBV29-1 and TRBJ2-7, with 8 bases matching TRBD1. The DNA of the CDR3 is TGCAGCGTCAGGGGGCAGTTTTGGGACGAGCAGTACTTC. Amino acid sequence: CSVRGQFWDEQYF.